This record covers a single T cell receptor beta chain. Its ends do not fully match the called genes, so a read error is possible. The data were obtained in a study of neurological immune-mediated disorders. CDR3 length: 16 residues. TCRdb reprocessed the 5' RACE reads via MiXCR and lists one record per CDR3 protein. The sample has approximately 74,000 distinct CDR3 sequences, less than 5.5% seen once; the top ten hold roughly 7%. The source material was PBMCs. The sequence was obtained from a man aged 18 to 35 with multiple sclerosis. V usage is TRBV12-3 or TRBV12-4 and J usage is TRBJ1-5, with D possibly matching TRBD1 (5 bases). The CDR3 nucleotides are TGTGCCAGCAGTTTAGAGGGCGGACAAGGCAATCAGCCCCAGAATTTT. Translated, it gives CASSLEGGQGNQPQNF.